These 28 T cell receptor beta chains came from one sample sequenced in a study of blood T cell dynamics during melanoma immunotherapy. The repertoire was sequenced with immunoSEQ multiplex PCR; TCRdb's copy has only in-frame clones and lacks some. Of about 24,000 clones listed, around 88% are singletons. Noted time point: pre-treatment baseline. The sequencing here drew on blood, taken from a patient treated with checkpoint blockade. Source of these receptors: a human donor with melanoma.

The chain has TRBV13 and TRBJ1-2; 9 bases line up with TRBD1. The CDR3 is 17 amino acids. Germline assignment: CDR1 PRHDT and CDR2 FYEKMQ (reference sequence). J gave up 6 bases and V 8 bases, and 19 bases lay outside the gene matches. The CDR3 region is CASRRWGQGSRGNGYTF. DNA of the CDR3: TGTGCCAGCCGAAGGTGGGGACAGGGAAGCCGTGGTAATGGCTACACCTTC.

This clone showed up just once. The chain recombines TRBV6-1 with TRBJ2-6; 14 positions agree with TRBD2. V shed 4 bases and J 1 base; nucleotides not matched to a gene: 0. CDR1 is MNHNS, CDR2 SASEGT, per germline. The length of the CDR3 is 17 residues. As DNA, the CDR3 is TGTGCCAGCAGTGGGACTAGCGGGAGGTCTGGGGCCAACGTCCTGACTTTC. Encoded protein: CASSGTSGRSGANVLTF.

The J gene is TRBJ1-5, the V gene TRBV28, with 7 nucleotides matching TRBD1. The CDR3 sequence is 16 residues long. Trimming removed 5 bases from V and 7 bases from J; junction bases left unmatched: 14. Germline V gene lookup returns CDR1 MDHEN and CDR2 SYDVKM. CDR3 region: CASSLSQGMLGQPQHF. The CDR3 coding sequence is TGTGCCAGCAGTCTATCACAGGGGATGTTGGGGCAGCCCCAGCATTTT.

V is TRBV4-1 and J is TRBJ2-7; 7 bases line up with TRBD2. V was clipped by 3 bases and J by 3 bases; unmatched bases: 8. Germline CDR1 and CDR2: MGHRA and YSYEKL. The CDR3 covers 15 residues. The DNA for the CDR3 is TGCGCCAGCAGCCAGCTAGGACTAGGTGACTACGAGCAGTACTTC. Translation: CASSQLGLGDYEQYF.

The chain couples TRBV6-1 to TRBJ2-7; D might be TRBD1 (5 bases). Germline CDR1 is MNHNS and CDR2 is SASEGT. V was pared by 6 bases and J by 5 bases, with 14 bases between. The CDR3 is made up of 13 amino acids. CDR3 protein: CASRAGLGHEQYF. DNA of the CDR3: TGTGCCAGCAGAGCAGGGCTTGGGCACGAGCAGTACTTC.

The chain employs TRBV5-1 and TRBJ2-1; D may be TRBD2 (5 bases). V was trimmed by 2 bases and J by 8 bases, leaving 17 bases between them. This CDR3 comprises 15 residues. Germline V lookup: CDR1 SGHRS, CDR2 YFSETQ. CDR3 sequence: CASSLVFGGTDEQFF. Here the CDR3 DNA reads TGCGCCAGCAGCTTAGTTTTCGGAGGTACAGATGAGCAGTTCTTC.

The chain recombines TRBV5-1 with TRBJ2-4, with TRBD1 identical over 7 bases. The CDR3 is 14 residues long. CDR1 and CDR2 (germline): SGHRS, YFSETQ. Unmatched junction bases numbered 8, after V lost 4 bases and J lost 7 bases. The CDR3 spells CASSAAGGENIQYF. The CDR3 DNA reads TGCGCCAGCAGCGCCGCAGGGGGAGAGAACATTCAGTACTTC.

The J gene is TRBJ1-1, the V gene TRBV6-6; D is unresolved. Germline V gene data show CDR1 as MNHNY and CDR2 as SVGAGI (reference sequence). This CDR3 spans 14 amino acids. The germline V and J ends were trimmed by 5 bases and 6 bases, with 16 bases remaining between them. Here the CDR3 DNA reads TGTGCCAGCAGTGCAGAGTCGGGTTTCGCTGAAGCTTTCTTT. Translated, it gives CASSAESGFAEAFF.

The rearrangement links TRBV16 to TRBJ1-5; D unresolved. V was cut by 0 bases and J by 2 bases, with 8 bases left in between. The length of the CDR3 is 15 residues. Germline loops: CDR1 KGHSY, CDR2 FQNENV. Written as DNA, the CDR3 is TGTGCCAGCAGCCAATCGATAACAGGCAATCAGCCCCAGCATTTT. Translating it yields CASSQSITGNQPQHF.

The J gene is TRBJ2-1, the V gene TRBV13; D gene uncertain. V shed 0 bases and J shed 1 base, with 4 bases lying between them. Germline values: CDR1 PRHDT, CDR2 FYEKMQ (reference sequence). This CDR3 region has 14 residues. CDR3 DNA: TGTGCCAGCAGCTTAGGGCGGTCCTACAATGAGCAGTTCTTC. Its translation: CASSLGRSYNEQFF.

The V call is TRBV6-5, the J call TRBJ2-5; D is perhaps TRBD2 (6 bases). The germline V and J ends were trimmed by 2 bases and 5 bases, with 15 bases remaining between them. In germline, CDR1 is MNHEY, CDR2 SVGAGI. The CDR3 runs to 15 residues. The CDR3 sequence is CASSYHGTAGETQYF. The CDR3 nucleotides read TGTGCCAGCAGTTACCATGGGACGGCGGGGGAGACCCAGTACTTC.

The rearrangement links TRBV5-1 to TRBJ2-5; no reliable D call. The DNA matches TRBJ2-7 better at its end, which makes the J call doubtful. This CDR3 spans 13 amino acids. Germline values: CDR1 SGHRS, CDR2 YFSETQ. CDR3 sequence: CASSLEPHYEQYF. CDR3 sequence (DNA): TGCGCCAGCAGCTTGGAGCCACACTACGAGCAGTACTTC.

This clone appeared a few times. This chain joins TRBV12-5 and TRBJ1-4; D may be TRBD1 (5 bases). Germline loops: CDR1 LGHNT, CDR2 FRNRAP. The V and J ends lost 3 bases and 8 bases respectively, with 19 bases between them. This CDR3 has 16 residues. The DNA of the CDR3 is TGTGCTAGTGGTTTAGGGTCAGGGCCCATCCGAGAAAAACTGTTTTTT. Encoded protein: CASGLGSGPIREKLFF.

The CDR3 region has the DNA TGTGCCAGCAGATCCACGGCGGGGGGCTACTATGGCTACACCTTC. Translating it yields CASRSTAGGYYGYTF. The chain is built from TRBV27 and TRBJ1-2, with D maybe TRBD1 (6 bases). The CDR3 length is 15 residues. In germline, CDR1 is MNHEY, CDR2 SMNVEV (reference sequence). Trimming took 6 bases from V and 3 from J, leaving 17 bases between them.

This clone was picked up a small number of times. The sample carries other DNA sequences with the same CDR3. The rearrangement uses TRBV5-4 and TRBJ1-1, with 9 bases aligning to TRBD1. Germline CDR1 is SGHNT and CDR2 is YYREEE (reference sequence). CDR3 length: 14 amino acids. The J segment lost 3 bases and the V segment lost 3 bases, leaving 3 bases of the junction unmatched. The CDR3 sequence is CASSWGQGDTEAFF. CDR3 in DNA: TGTGCCAGCAGCTGGGGACAGGGTGACACTGAAGCTTTCTTT.

V is TRBV7-2 and J is TRBJ2-1, with unresolved D. Germline V gives CDR1 SGHTA, CDR2 FQGNSA. The CDR3 has 11 amino acids. V shed 5 bases and J shed 9 bases, with 8 bases lying between them. The CDR3 DNA is TGTGCCAGCAGCCCCAACTTTGAGCAGTTCTTC. Translated: CASSPNFEQFF.

As concerns this clone: At the DNA level, this CDR3 is encoded by other sequences in the same sample as well. V is TRBV27 and J is TRBJ2-7; 13 bases are shared with TRBD2. The CDR3 is 14 residues long. The trim removed 5 bases at V and 4 bases at J, leaving 2 bases unmatched. CDR1 MNHEY and CDR2 SMNVEV come from the germline V gene (reference sequence). This chain's CDR3 is CASSRTSGSYEQYF. The DNA of the CDR3 is TGTGCCAGCAGTCGGACTAGCGGGAGTTACGAGCAGTACTTC.

This chain joins TRBV5-1 and TRBJ2-7; D unclear. The CDR3 has 14 amino acids. The V gene lost 6 bases and the J gene lost 3 bases, with 16 bases spanning the gap. The germline V gene encodes CDR1 SGHRS and CDR2 YFSETQ. In nucleotides, the CDR3 is TGCGCCAGCAAAGAATACGCAGGTCGCTACGAGCAGTACTTC. The encoded protein is CASKEYAGRYEQYF.

The V gene is TRBV11-1, the J gene TRBJ2-1, with TRBD2 as a possible D gene (6 bases). V lost 3 bases, J lost 5 bases, and 11 bases lay in between. CDR1 and CDR2 (germline): SGHAT, FQDESV (reference sequence). The CDR3 loop spans 14 amino acids. CDR3 DNA sequence: TGTGCCAGCAGCTTTGGGGAGGTTAACAATGAGCAGTTCTTC. Translating gives CASSFGEVNNEQFF.

The genes are TRBV1 and TRBJ1-1. TRBV1 is assigned pseudogene status. The CDR3 consists of 16 residues. In DNA, the CDR3 is TGCACCAGCAGCCAAGATAGGGCGCCTCTGAACACTGAAGCTTTCTTT. Its translation is CTSSQDRAPLNTEAFF.

This rearrangement joins TRBV7-9 to TRBJ2-5; D may be TRBD1 or TRBD2 (5 bases each). Germline lookup yields CDR1 SEHNR and CDR2 FQNEAQ (reference sequence). The CDR3 is 15 residues long. With 3 bases removed from V and 4 bases from J, the gap between germline ends came to 15 bases. In DNA, the CDR3 is TGTGCCAGCAGCTTGGGCAACGGGGCGAGAGAGACCCAGTACTTC. It translates to CASSLGNGARETQYF.

The chain uses TRBV6-1 and TRBJ2-7; tentatively, D is TRBD1 or TRBD2 (5 bases each). Germline V gene lookup returns CDR1 MNHNS and CDR2 SASEGT. This CDR3 has 11 amino acids. Between the trimmed V and J ends, which lost 6 bases and 4 bases, there was a span of 7 bases. Here the CDR3 reads CASSGAYEQYF. CDR3 in DNA: TGTGCCAGCAGCGGGGCATACGAGCAGTACTTC.

The genes are TRBV19 and TRBJ2-7; 9 bases match TRBD1. The CDR3 totals 14 residues. The ends lost 5 bases at V and 6 bases at J; junction bases unmatched: 8. Per the germline V gene, CDR1 is LNHDA and CDR2 is SQIVND (reference sequence). Written as DNA, the CDR3 is TGTGCCAGTAGTCCGGGACAGGGAGGCGGCGAGCAGTACTTC. It encodes CASSPGQGGGEQYF.

The CDR3 sequence: CASSPEGSSNQPQHF. DNA of the CDR3: TGTGCCAGCAGCCCAGAGGGTTCTAGCAATCAGCCCCAGCATTTT. J is TRBJ1-5 and V is TRBV9; no reliable D call. Germline lookup yields CDR1 SGDLS and CDR2 YYNGEE. The CDR3 is 15 amino acids. The V end lost 4 bases, the J end lost 0 bases, and 11 bases lay between the germline ends.

V and J are TRBV7-8 and TRBJ2-1; 9 bases map to TRBD2. Unmatched junction bases numbered 7, after V lost 2 bases and J lost 14 bases. The germline V gene encodes CDR1 SGHVS and CDR2 FQNEAQ. This CDR3 spans 13 amino acids. The CDR3 region is CASSLTTGTSKFF. The CDR3 region has the DNA TGTGCCAGCAGCTTAACGACTGGGACTAGCAAGTTCTTC.

This chain connects TRBV12-5 to TRBJ2-7; D is unclear. The length of the CDR3 is 11 residues. From germline, CDR1 is LGHNT and CDR2 FRNRAP. Trimming cost V 3 bases and J 3 bases, with 3 bases left between them. The CDR3 bases are TGTGCTAGTGGTTTCGTCTACGAGCAGTACTTC. The encoded protein is CASGFVYEQYF.

This clone was picked up one time. This rearrangement joins TRBV4-2 to TRBJ1-3, with unresolved D. Trimming took off 4 bases at V and 4 bases at J, with 11 bases between the two ends. Germline CDR1 reads LGHNA; CDR2 reads YNFKEQ. This CDR3 has 14 residues. The CDR3 DNA is TGTGCCAGCAGCCCCGCGCGGCAGGGAAACACCATATATTTT. Translation gives CASSPARQGNTIYF.

The chain combines TRBV5-4 with TRBJ2-7; 8 nucleotides align to TRBD2. With V trimmed by 4 bases and J by 6 bases, 9 bases remained unmatched. Germline V gives CDR1 SGHNT, CDR2 YYREEE (reference sequence). CDR3 size: 14 residues. The CDR3 coding sequence is TGTGCCAGCAGCGTAGCGGGACGCGTCGCCGAGCAGTACTTC. As protein: CASSVAGRVAEQYF.